This T cell receptor (beta chain) comes out of a study of radiotherapy plus CTLA-4 blockade in lung cancer. Repertoires were generated with immunoSEQ multiplex PCR, while TCRdb's copy carries only in-frame clones and drops some. The sample holds 30,000 to 45,000 clones; about three quarters are singletons and the top ten take less than 9%. V shed 1 base and J shed 1 base, with 10 bases lying between them. The germline gives CDR1 SGHTA, CDR2 FQGNSA. The CDR3 totals 15 residues. The receptor comes from a human donor with non-small cell lung cancer who had stable disease on radiotherapy plus ipilimumab. The input for sequencing was peripheral blood, taken from a patient treated with radiotherapy plus ipilimumab. This rearrangement joins TRBV7-2 to TRBJ1-1; tentatively, D is TRBD1 (5 bases). In DNA form, the CDR3 reads TGTGCCAGCAGCTTAGTGTTCGGGGGGAACACTGAAGCTTTCTTT. This gives the protein CASSLVFGGNTEAFF. Using reference TRBV7-2 and TRBJ1-1 for the parts outside the CDR3, the full variable domain is GAGVSQSPSNKVTEKGKDVELRCDPISGHTALYWYRQSLGQGLEFLIYFQGNSAPDKSGLPSDRFSAERTGGSVSTLTIQRTQQEDSAVYLCASSLVFGGNTEAFFGQGTRLTVV.